Listed below are T cell receptor beta chains from one sample, sequenced in a study of shared clonotypes between healthy human individuals. Clones were sequenced by immunoSEQ multiplex PCR, and TCRdb holds only the in-frame ones, with some missing. The profile shows some 530,000 clones, over 70% of them singletons. Specimen: PBMCs. These receptors were taken from a woman aged 40 to 55 in good health. Some clones in this sample may be carry-over from other donors' samples. CDR3s include the opening cysteine and the closing phenylalanine or tryptophan. The order of the fields is CDR3 length, V gene, J gene, clone size, D gene, CDR3 DNA, CDR3 protein. The D gene is left open where the match is weak. Clone sizes are given selectively: once, few, many, or a class where the clone is expanded.

cdr3_length: 14; v_call: TRBV10-3; j_call: TRBJ1-1; clone_size: .; d_call: TRBD1; cdr3_nt: TGTGCCACGGGGACAGTTAATATGAACACTGAAGCTTTCTTT; cdr3_aa: CATGTVNMNTEAFF
cdr3_length: 14; v_call: TRBV29-1; j_call: TRBJ2-1; clone_size: once; d_call: .; cdr3_nt: TGCAGCGTAGCCCAGCAGAGCTCCTACAATGAGCAGTTCTTC; cdr3_aa: CSVAQQSSYNEQFF
cdr3_length: 16; v_call: TRBV2; j_call: TRBJ2-2; clone_size: .; d_call: TRBD1; cdr3_nt: TGTGCCAGCTCCGGGACAGGGGTCTGTCTTACCGGGGAGCTGTTTTTT; cdr3_aa: CASSGTGVCLTGELFF
cdr3_length: 15; v_call: TRBV28; j_call: TRBJ1-5; clone_size: once; d_call: .; cdr3_nt: TGTGCCAGCAGGGGGCGAGGTAATGGGGTACAGCCCCAGCATTTT; cdr3_aa: CASRGRGNGVQPQHF
cdr3_length: 13; v_call: TRBV6-5; j_call: TRBJ2-1; clone_size: .; d_call: .; cdr3_nt: TGTGCCAGCAGTTATCTCAGGGGGGATGAGCAGTTCTTC; cdr3_aa: CASSYLRGDEQFF
cdr3_length: 14; v_call: TRBV6-5; j_call: TRBJ1-1; clone_size: .; d_call: .; cdr3_nt: TGTGCCAGCAGTTACAACAGGAGGAACACTGAAGCTTTCTTT; cdr3_aa: CASSYNRRNTEAFF
cdr3_length: 15; v_call: TRBV4-2; j_call: TRBJ1-2; clone_size: .; d_call: .; cdr3_nt: TGTGCCAGCAGCCGCAACAGGGAAATGAGCTATGGCTACACCTTC; cdr3_aa: CASSRNREMSYGYTF
cdr3_length: 16; v_call: TRBV30; j_call: TRBJ2-2; clone_size: .; d_call: TRBD2; cdr3_nt: TGTGCCTGGAGTAGGGATTTAGCGGGGGGCACCGGGGAGCTGTTTTTT; cdr3_aa: CAWSRDLAGGTGELFF
cdr3_length: 16; v_call: TRBV5-4; j_call: TRBJ2-7; clone_size: .; d_call: .; cdr3_nt: TGTGCCAGCAGCTTGGATGCTGGGCGGGCTGCCTACGAGCAGTACTTC; cdr3_aa: CASSLDAGRAAYEQYF
cdr3_length: 14; v_call: TRBV6-1; j_call: TRBJ2-2; clone_size: once; d_call: .; cdr3_nt: TGTGCCAGCAGTCCAGACAGGTGGGCCGGGGAGCTGTTTTTT; cdr3_aa: CASSPDRWAGELFF